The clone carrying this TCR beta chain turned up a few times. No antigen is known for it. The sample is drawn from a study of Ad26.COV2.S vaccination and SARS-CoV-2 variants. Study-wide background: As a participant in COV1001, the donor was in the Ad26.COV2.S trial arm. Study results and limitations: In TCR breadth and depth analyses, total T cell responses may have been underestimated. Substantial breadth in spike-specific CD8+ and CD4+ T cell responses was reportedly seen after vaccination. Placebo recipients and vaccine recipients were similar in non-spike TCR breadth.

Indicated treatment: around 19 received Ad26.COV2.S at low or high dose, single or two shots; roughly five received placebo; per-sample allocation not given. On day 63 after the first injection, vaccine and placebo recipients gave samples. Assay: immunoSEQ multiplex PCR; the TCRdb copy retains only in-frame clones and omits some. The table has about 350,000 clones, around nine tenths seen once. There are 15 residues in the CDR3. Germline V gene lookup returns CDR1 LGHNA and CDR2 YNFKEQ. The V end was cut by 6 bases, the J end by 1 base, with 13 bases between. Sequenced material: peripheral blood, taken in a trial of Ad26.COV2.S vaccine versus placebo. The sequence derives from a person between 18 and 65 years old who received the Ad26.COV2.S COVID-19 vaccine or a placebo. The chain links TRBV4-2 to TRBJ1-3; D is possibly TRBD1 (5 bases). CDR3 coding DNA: TGTGCCAGCAGTAAAACGGGGGAGTCTGGAAACACCATATATTTT. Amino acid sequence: CASSKTGESGNTIYF.